These 29 T cell receptor beta chains originate from one sample sequenced in a study of PD-1 blockade in classical Hodgkin lymphoma. Using immunoSEQ multiplex PCR, the repertoire was profiled, and TCRdb retains in-frame clones only, with some absent. The table has 29,000 or so clones, 70% to 75% seen once; the top ten hold around 3.3%. Every patient was affected by relapse after autologous stem cell transplantation, while exposure to brentuximab vedotin was not uniform. Sample: peripheral blood mononuclear cells (PBMCs), taken before the second cycle of nivolumab. The receptor source for this set is a human donor with classical Hodgkin lymphoma.

This sequence joins TRBV11-2 and TRBJ1-1, with a tentative D call TRBD1 (5 bases). The germline CDR1 and CDR2 sequences are SGHAT and FQNNGV. This CDR3 comprises 14 residues. Trimming left V 2 bases short and J 5 bases short, with 12 bases between. The CDR3 nucleotides read TGTGCCAGCAGCTTAAAGACAGCCGGGACTGAAGCTTTCTTT. Its protein product is CASSLKTAGTEAFF. Variable domain in full (rest from reference TRBV11-2 and TRBJ1-1): EAGVAQSPRYKIIEKRQSVAFWCNPISGHATLYWYQQILGQGPKLLIQFQNNGVVDDSQLPKDRFSAERLKGVDSTLKIQPAKLEDSAVYLCASSLKTAGTEAFFGQGTRLTVV.

In this sample, this clone turned up a few times. CDR3 bases: TGTGCCAGCAGCCAAGAGAGGGTGGGGCCACCGGAGACCCAGTACTTC. Translated, it gives CASSQERVGPPETQYF. The chain combines TRBV4-2 with TRBJ2-5; the D call may be TRBD1 or TRBD2 (5 bases each). V gave up 0 bases and J gave up 5 bases, with 16 bases separating them. The CDR3 contains 16 residues. Germline V lookup: CDR1 LGHNA, CDR2 YNFKEQ.

This clone was seen only a few times. V usage is TRBV28 and J usage is TRBJ1-2, with 7 bases matching TRBD1. Germline lookup yields CDR1 MDHEN and CDR2 SYDVKM. The CDR3 is made up of 18 amino acids. J was trimmed by 3 bases and V by 4 bases; bases with no gene match: 17. CDR3 sequence (DNA): TGTGCCAGCAGTTCCCTATACTACGGACAGGCGATAGACTATGGCTACACCTTC. It translates to CASSSLYYGQAIDYGYTF.

The chain combines TRBV28 with TRBJ2-7, with D perhaps TRBD2 (6 bases). Germline CDR1 and CDR2: MDHEN and SYDVKM. This CDR3 contains 13 residues. Trimming pared 6 bases from V and 3 bases from J, leaving 12 bases between. DNA of the CDR3: TGTGCCAGCAGACAGGACGGGAGCTACGAGCAGTACTTC. It encodes CASRQDGSYEQYF.

As to this clone: This CDR3 is also generated by other DNA sequences in the sample. The chain uses TRBV18 and TRBJ2-1, with TRBD2 matching over 8 bases. After removal of 4 bases from V and 4 bases from J, the junction contained 6 bases not matched to a gene. This CDR3 has 15 amino acids. Germline CDR1 and CDR2: KGHSH and LQKENI. The DNA for the CDR3 is TGTGCCAGCTCACTGGCGGGGGGAACTTACAATGAGCAGTTCTTC. It yields the protein CASSLAGGTYNEQFF.

The V gene is TRBV27, the J gene TRBJ1-4, with D uncertain. Germline V gene sequence: CDR1 MNHEY, CDR2 SMNVEV (reference sequence). Trimming took off 5 bases at V and 3 bases at J, with 7 bases between the two ends. This CDR3 contains 13 residues. The CDR3 nucleotides read TGTGCCAGCAGTACCCTGGCTAATGAAAAACTGTTTTTT. Translating it yields CASSTLANEKLFF.

This chain uses TRBV7-9 with TRBJ2-7, with TRBD1 matching 10 bases. Germline lookup yields CDR1 SEHNR and CDR2 FQNEAQ (reference sequence). The CDR3 is 13 amino acids. The V gene end was trimmed by 7 bases and the J gene end by 3 bases; junction bases not matched to a gene: 3. CDR3 in DNA: TGTGCCAGCACCGGGACAGGGGTCTACGAGCAGTACTTC. The encoded protein is CASTGTGVYEQYF.

The CDR3 here is CASSQDFYGYTF. The CDR3 DNA reads TGCGCCAGCAGCCAAGATTTCTATGGCTACACCTTC. This chain uses TRBV4-3 with TRBJ1-2; D is ambiguous. The CDR3 loop spans 12 amino acids. V was pared by 0 bases and J by 4 bases, with 3 bases between. Per the germline V gene, CDR1 is LGHNA and CDR2 is YSLEER.

The J gene is TRBJ1-2, the V gene TRBV10-3; D gene ambiguous. V was cut by 5 bases and J by 5 bases, with 18 bases left in between. Germline CDR1 reads ENHRY; CDR2 reads SYGVKD. The CDR3 is made up of 15 amino acids. The CDR3 bases are TGTGCCATCAGTCGGACTCTTGATGGAGGGTATGGCTACACCTTC. Protein: CAISRTLDGGYGYTF.

This clone has just a few counts. This chain uses TRBV5-4 with TRBJ2-1; 9 positions agree with TRBD2. J lost 9 bases, V lost 0 bases, and 13 bases had no gene match. The CDR3 totals 17 residues. The germline V gene encodes CDR1 SGHNT and CDR2 YYREEE (reference sequence). The DNA of the CDR3 is TGTGCCAGCAGCTTGGTAGGTAGCGGGGGATTAGTAGGTGAGCAGTTCTTC. Translated: CASSLVGSGGLVGEQFF.

This chain uses TRBV7-9 with TRBJ1-6; 9 bases are shared with TRBD1. After removal of 5 bases from V and 0 bases from J, the junction contained 5 bases not matched to a gene. This CDR3 has 17 residues. Germline V lookup: CDR1 SEHNR, CDR2 FQNEAQ (reference sequence). In DNA form, the CDR3 reads TGTGCCAGCAGCCTCCGGACAGGGGCCTCCTATAATTCACCCCTCCACTTT. Translated: CASSLRTGASYNSPLHF.

J is TRBJ2-5 and V is TRBV7-3, with a possible D match to TRBD2 (6 bases). Trimming took off 2 bases at V and 5 bases at J, with 15 bases between the two ends. The CDR3 length is 15 residues. Per germline, CDR1 SGHTA and CDR2 FQGTGA. CDR3 nucleotides: TGTGCCAGCAGCTTACGAGGAGGGGCGCGGGAGACCCAGTACTTC. Its protein is CASSLRGGARETQYF.

The chain carries TRBV6-1 and TRBJ2-1, with 8 nucleotides matching TRBD1. The CDR3 runs 14 residues. After removal of 7 bases from V and 6 bases from J, the junction contained 8 bases not matched to a gene. From germline, CDR1 is MNHNS and CDR2 SASEGT. The CDR3 is CASNPAGTGNEQFF. The CDR3 DNA is TGTGCCAGCAACCCCGCTGGGACAGGCAATGAGCAGTTCTTC.

The chain employs TRBV5-6 and TRBJ1-2, with a weak D call TRBD1 (5 bases). The CDR3 is 14 residues long. V lost 4 bases, J lost 8 bases, and 18 bases lay in between. Germline V gene lookup returns CDR1 SGHDT and CDR2 YYEEEE. The CDR3 loop reads CASSLRELSGGYTF. CDR3 bases: TGTGCCAGCAGCCTCAGGGAACTGTCTGGCGGCTACACCTTC.

This clone was found a few times. V gene TRBV19 combines with J gene TRBJ2-1; a weak D match, TRBD1 (6 bases). V was pared by 7 bases and J by 2 bases, with 15 bases between. The germline V gene has CDR1 LNHDA and CDR2 SQIVND (reference sequence). This CDR3 is built from 15 residues. In DNA, the CDR3 is TGTGCCAGTACCCTGACAGGTCAGACCTACAATGAGCAGTTCTTC. It codes for CASTLTGQTYNEQFF.

V and J are TRBV19 and TRBJ1-3; D is undetermined. Germline V gene data show CDR1 as LNHDA and CDR2 as SQIVND (reference sequence). The length of the CDR3 is 15 residues. The germline V and J ends were trimmed by 3 bases and 1 base, with 10 bases remaining between them. The CDR3 spells CASSMGGRSGNTIYF. As DNA, the CDR3 is TGTGCCAGTAGTATGGGAGGGAGATCTGGAAACACCATATATTTT. Complete variable domain (other parts from reference TRBV19 and TRBJ1-3): DGGITQSPKYLFRKEGQNVTLSCEQNLNHDAMYWYRQDPGQGLRLIYYSQIVNDFQKGDIAEGYSVSREKKESFPLTVTSAQKNPTAFYLCASSMGGRSGNTIYFGEGSWLTVV.

In its sample, this clone was seen once. V is TRBV19 and J is TRBJ1-2; no definite D call. The V gene's germline CDR1 is LNHDA and CDR2 SQIVND (reference sequence). V dropped 0 bases and J dropped 4 bases, with 9 bases sitting between them. This CDR3 has 14 amino acids. CDR3 protein: CASSIDGSPYGYTF. The CDR3, as DNA: TGTGCCAGTAGTATAGATGGCAGTCCCTATGGCTACACCTTC. The whole variable domain, remainder taken from reference TRBV19 and TRBJ1-2, is DGGITQSPKYLFRKEGQNVTLSCEQNLNHDAMYWYRQDPGQGLRLIYYSQIVNDFQKGDIAEGYSVSREKKESFPLTVTSAQKNPTAFYLCASSIDGSPYGYTFGSGTRLTVV.

This clone was counted only a few times. This chain links TRBV4-1 with TRBJ2-7, with TRBD1 matching 9 bases. Per the germline V gene, CDR1 is MGHRA and CDR2 is YSYEKL. Trimming at V came to 0 bases and at J to 3 bases, leaving 3 bases not matched to a gene. The CDR3 totals 15 residues. This CDR3 reads CASSQDGTGYYEQYF. The CDR3 DNA sequence: TGCGCCAGCAGCCAAGACGGGACAGGGTACTACGAGCAGTACTTC.

This CDR3 reads CASSLRGSYGYTF. CDR3 DNA sequence: TGTGCCAGCAGTTTAAGGGGATCCTATGGCTACACCTTC. The V and J genes are TRBV28 and TRBJ1-2, with D possibly matching TRBD1 (5 bases). The CDR3 length is 13 residues. V dropped 2 bases and J dropped 4 bases, with 8 bases sitting between them. Germline-derived CDR1 and CDR2 are MDHEN and SYDVKM.

The sample holds a few counts of this clone. The V call is TRBV15, the J call TRBJ2-7; TRBD1 might be the D (6 bases). CDR3 size: 14 residues. The germline V and J ends were trimmed by 0 bases and 4 bases, with 10 bases remaining between them. The germline gives CDR1 LNHNV, CDR2 YYDKDF (reference sequence). CDR3 protein: CATSRDKRGYEQYF. CDR3 nucleotides: TGTGCCACCAGCAGAGATAAGAGGGGGTACGAGCAGTACTTC.

By frequency in the sample, this clone is medium-sized. The gene calls are TRBV25-1 and TRBJ1-2, with TRBD1 as a possible D gene (5 bases). In germline, CDR1 is MGHDK, CDR2 SYGVNS. The CDR3 runs 16 residues. Trimming took 3 bases from V and 6 from J, leaving 20 bases between them. The CDR3 region is CASSEGPSHWGNGYTF. The CDR3 DNA sequence: TGTGCCAGCAGTGAGGGACCCTCGCATTGGGGGAATGGCTACACCTTC.

The gene calls are TRBV27 and TRBJ2-5; D not resolved. Germline V gene lookup returns CDR1 MNHEY and CDR2 SMNVEV (reference sequence). The CDR3 length is 13 residues. The V end was cut by 2 bases, the J end by 0 bases, with 4 bases between. CDR3 sequence (DNA): TGTGCCAGCAGTTTACGGGACCAAGAGACCCAGTACTTC. Translation gives CASSLRDQETQYF.

The chain recombines TRBV27 with TRBJ1-1; D is uncertain. With 6 bases removed from V and 4 bases from J, the gap between germline ends came to 12 bases. Germline lookup yields CDR1 MNHEY and CDR2 SMNVEV (reference sequence). CDR3 length equals 13 residues. In DNA form, the CDR3 reads TGTGCCAGCAGGGGGAACAGAGGCACTGAAGCTTTCTTT. This gives the protein CASRGNRGTEAFF.

The chain uses TRBV5-6 and TRBJ1-5; perhaps TRBD1 as D (6 bases). CDR1 and CDR2 (germline): SGHDT, YYEEEE. The CDR3 is 13 amino acids. V was cut by 4 bases and J by 6 bases, with 11 bases left in between. In DNA, the CDR3 is TGTGCCAGCAGCACCCAGGGGACTCAGCCCCAGCATTTT. Amino acid sequence: CASSTQGTQPQHF.

In its sample, this clone was seen once. The chain carries TRBV5-1 and TRBJ2-1; 8 bases are shared with TRBD2. The germline gives CDR1 SGHRS, CDR2 YFSETQ. V lost 4 bases, J lost 7 bases, and 7 bases stayed unmatched. The CDR3 loop spans 14 amino acids. The CDR3, as DNA: TGCGCCAGCAGCCGAAGCGGGGGTGGTAATGAGCAGTTCTTC. Translation gives CASSRSGGGNEQFF.

The chain employs TRBV11-2 and TRBJ1-1; TRBD1 is a possible D gene (6 bases). Germline lookup yields CDR1 SGHAT and CDR2 FQNNGV. V was pared by 9 bases and J by 7 bases, with 15 bases between. The CDR3 totals 12 residues. For the CDR3, the DNA is TGTGCCAGTGCGGGACAATTCAATGAAGCTTTCTTT. Translated: CASAGQFNEAFF.

The J gene is TRBJ1-5, the V gene TRBV6-5; a possible D gene is TRBD1 (5 bases). The CDR3 has 15 amino acids. The V gene lost 2 bases and the J gene lost 2 bases, with 10 bases spanning the gap. Germline loops: CDR1 MNHEY, CDR2 SVGAGI. The CDR3 region is CASSYGRAGNQPQHF. DNA of the CDR3: TGTGCCAGCAGTTACGGCAGGGCTGGCAATCAGCCCCAGCATTTT.

The V call is TRBV10-3, the J call TRBJ2-5; D not resolved. The CDR3 length is 14 residues. Looked up from germline, CDR1 is ENHRY and CDR2 is SYGVKD. V was trimmed by 10 bases and J by 5 bases, leaving 20 bases between them. The CDR3 loop reads CATLMPPRLETQYF. CDR3 DNA: TGTGCCACCCTCATGCCCCCGAGGCTTGAGACCCAGTACTTC.

The chain recombines TRBV13 with TRBJ1-1; 12 nucleotides match TRBD1. Losses at the gene ends were 7 bases for V and 8 bases for J; bases not matched to a gene: 11. The germline CDR1 and CDR2 sequences are PRHDT and FYEKMQ (reference sequence). The length of the CDR3 is 15 residues. In DNA, the CDR3 is TGTGCCAGCACCTTCTGGGGACAGGGGGCGGCGGAAGCTTTCTTT. It encodes CASTFWGQGAAEAFF.